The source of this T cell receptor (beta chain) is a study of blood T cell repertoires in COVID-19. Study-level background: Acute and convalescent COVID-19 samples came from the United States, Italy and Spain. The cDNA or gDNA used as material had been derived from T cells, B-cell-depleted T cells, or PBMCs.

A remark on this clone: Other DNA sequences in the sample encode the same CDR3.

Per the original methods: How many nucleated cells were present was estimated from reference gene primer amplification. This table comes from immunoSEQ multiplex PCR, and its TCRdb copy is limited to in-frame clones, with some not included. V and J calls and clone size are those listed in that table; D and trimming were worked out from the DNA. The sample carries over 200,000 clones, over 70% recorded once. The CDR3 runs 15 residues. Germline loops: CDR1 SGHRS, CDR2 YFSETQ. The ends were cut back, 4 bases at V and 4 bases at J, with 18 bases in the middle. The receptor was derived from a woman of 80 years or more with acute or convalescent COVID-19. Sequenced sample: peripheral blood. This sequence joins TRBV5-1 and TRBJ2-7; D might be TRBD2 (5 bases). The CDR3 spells CASSPVRGNTYEQYF. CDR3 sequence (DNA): TGCGCCAGCAGCCCGGTACGGGGAAACACTTACGAGCAGTACTTC.